This TCR beta chain comes out of a study of beta chain features in type 1 diabetes. Whole-study results and caveats: Type 1 diabetes patients had fewer VDJ junction insertions and more deletions. PCR might show a preference for shorter templates, equally across patients and controls.

By way of CD45RO/CCR7/CD25/CD127/CD95/CD27, the CD4+ regulatory, stem cell-like memory, central memory and naive cells were sorted. The V and J ends lost 0 bases and 4 bases respectively, with 18 bases between them. The CDR3 runs to 17 residues. CDR1 is SGHNT and CDR2 is YYREEE in the germline V gene (reference sequence). Expressed TCRB transcripts got sequenced, as all isolated RNA was reverse transcribed. Naive, central memory and regulatory T cell samples yielded approximately 3.3 million reads on average. Assay used: immunoSEQ multiplex PCR; TCRdb lists only in-frame clones, some missing. This sample carries about 230,000 clones, 9.6% of them seen once, and the ten largest clones take just under 0.035%. With regard to this clone: Its antigen is not known.

The rearrangement links TRBV5-4 to TRBJ2-3; tentatively, D is TRBD2 (6 bases). This sequence originates from a woman younger than 30 in good health. The specimen was naive CD4+ T cells from blood. The CDR3 reads CASSLVSSGFGPDTQYF. The CDR3 DNA reads TGTGCCAGCAGCTTGGTATCCAGCGGGTTTGGTCCAGATACGCAGTATTTT.